These 16 T cell receptor beta chains came from one sample sequenced in a study of regulatory T cells in long-lasting Graves disease. Time point in this sample: newly diagnosed GD, antithyroid drugs for less than 3 months. PBMC RNA was the source of the TCR library. Arm-PCR with iRepertoire HTBI primers amplified the CDR3 regions for these TCR beta libraries. TCRdb re-analysed the multiplex PCR reads in MiXCR, keeping a single row per CDR3 protein. Of a few hundred thousand distinct CDR3 sequences in the sample, about 15% are singletons; the top ten hold 7.8%. The data were also submitted as part of a second study, on T cells in Graves' hyperthyroidism and ophthalmopathy.

The material sequenced was peripheral blood mononuclear cells (PBMCs), taken at new diagnosis, from a patient treated with antithyroid drugs. Receptors originate from a woman between 35 and 50 years old with Graves disease.

This clonotype was detected many times. V is TRBV2 and J is TRBJ2-2; D may be TRBD1 (6 bases). From germline, CDR1 is SNHLY and CDR2 FYNNEI. Trimming removed 1 base at V and 4 bases at J, with 13 bases between. The CDR3 runs 16 residues. CDR3 DNA sequence: TGTGCCAGCAGTGAAGTGGCTGCGGACAGCACCGGGGAGCTGTTTTTT. Amino acid sequence: CASSEVAADSTGELFF.

This clonotype was seen repeatedly, ten times or more. The V gene is TRBV30, the J gene TRBJ2-5; 7 bases agree with TRBD2. Germline-derived CDR1 and CDR2 are GTSNPN and SVGIG (reference sequence). V was clipped by 1 base and J by 3 bases; unmatched bases: 2. This CDR3 region has 13 residues. The CDR3 sequence is CAWSGGREETQYF. Written as DNA, the CDR3 is TGTGCCTGGAGTGGAGGGAGGGAAGAGACCCAGTACTTC.

There are a few counts of this clonotype. The V call is TRBV3-1, the J call TRBJ2-5, with TRBD2 matching over 12 bases. The CDR3 has 18 residues. The germline V gene encodes CDR1 LGHDT and CDR2 YNNKEL (reference sequence). J was trimmed by 3 bases and V by 3 bases; bases with no gene match: 11. CDR3 in DNA: TGTGCCAGCAGCCAGGAGACTAGCGGGAGAAATTTGGAAGAGACCCAGTACTTC. Its translation is CASSQETSGRNLEETQYF.

V usage is TRBV2 and J usage is TRBJ2-7; TRBD1 or TRBD2 may be the D gene (5 bases each). Trimming removed 5 bases at V and 7 bases at J, with 18 bases between. Per germline, CDR1 SNHLY and CDR2 FYNNEI. The CDR3 length is 14 residues. The CDR3 sequence: CASSRDSGLGEQYF. The CDR3 nucleotides read TGTGCCAGCAGTCGGGATTCGGGGCTCGGGGAGCAGTACTTC.

This clonotype was counted a few times. The genes are TRBV3-1 and TRBJ2-5; weak D call: TRBD1 (6 bases). The J call may be in error: the DNA end matches TRBJ2-1 better. The CDR3 length is 16 residues. In germline, CDR1 is LGHDT, CDR2 YNNKEL (reference sequence). CDR3 in DNA: TGTGCCAGCAGCCGGGACATGGGGGCAGGCAACAATGAGCAGTTCTTC. This encodes CASSRDMGAGNNEQFF.

A few counts support this clonotype. V usage is TRBV7-8 and J usage is TRBJ2-1, with D unresolved. The length of the CDR3 is 16 residues. CDR1 is SGHVS, CDR2 FQNEAQ, per germline. V lost 1 base, J lost 5 bases, and 15 bases lay in between. The CDR3 region is CASSLGPATQDNEQFF. For the CDR3, the DNA is TGTGCCAGCAGCTTAGGTCCCGCGACTCAGGACAATGAGCAGTTCTTC.

This clonotype was recorded at least ten times. The chain has TRBV18 and TRBJ2-7; perhaps TRBD2 as D (5 bases). This CDR3 has 14 residues. Trimming removed 1 base from V and 2 bases from J, with 9 bases in between. Germline V lookup: CDR1 KGHSH, CDR2 LQKENI. The CDR3 is CASSPRLRTYEQYF. The CDR3 bases are TGTGCCAGCTCACCACGACTAAGGACCTACGAGCAGTACTTC.

J is TRBJ1-2 and V is TRBV3-1, with 7 positions matching TRBD1. CDR3 length: 14 residues. CDR1 and CDR2 (germline): LGHDT, YNNKEL (reference sequence). The ends lost 2 bases at V and 7 bases at J; junction bases unmatched: 7. The CDR3 loop is CASSQSGQLFGYTF. The CDR3 DNA follows: TGTGCCAGCAGCCAATCGGGACAGCTTTTTGGCTACACCTTC.

The chain couples TRBV27 to TRBJ2-1, with D uncertain. The germline V gene has CDR1 MNHEY and CDR2 SMNVEV (reference sequence). This CDR3 spans 12 amino acids. With 7 bases removed from V and 5 bases from J, the gap between germline ends came to 9 bases. CDR3: CASNFPNNEQFF. CDR3 DNA: TGTGCCAGCAATTTTCCTAACAATGAGCAGTTCTTC.

This clonotype was seen at least ten times. The chain employs TRBV14 and TRBJ2-5, with a possible D match to TRBD1 (6 bases). Looked up from germline, CDR1 is SGHDN and CDR2 is FVKESK. V gave up 0 bases and J gave up 5 bases, with 10 bases separating them. CDR3 size: 14 residues. The CDR3 is CASSQDWTDETQYF. Here the CDR3 DNA reads TGTGCCAGCAGCCAAGATTGGACAGATGAGACCCAGTACTTC.

This clonotype was counted many times. This chain uses TRBV20-1 with TRBJ2-3, with a possible D match to TRBD2 (5 bases). Between the trimmed V and J ends, which lost 0 bases and 2 bases, there was a span of 9 bases. The CDR3 sequence is 14 residues long. Germline CDR1 DFQATT, CDR2 SNEGSKA (reference sequence). The CDR3 sequence is CSARDRLNTDTQYF. DNA for the CDR3: TGCAGTGCTAGAGATAGACTAAACACAGATACGCAGTATTTT.

The V call is TRBV2, the J call TRBJ2-7; D is possibly TRBD1 (6 bases). There are 14 residues in the CDR3. V lost 4 bases to trimming and J lost 5 bases, with 15 bases between them. Germline V gene data show CDR1 as SNHLY and CDR2 as FYNNEI. The CDR3: CASSGVRGSHEQYF. The CDR3 region has the DNA TGTGCCAGCAGTGGGGTCAGGGGTAGCCACGAGCAGTACTTC.

This clonotype was seen a handful of times. V usage is TRBV19 and J usage is TRBJ2-1; 8 nucleotides agree with TRBD2. V gave up 5 bases and J gave up 3 bases; unmatched junction bases: 9. Per the germline V gene, CDR1 is LNHDA and CDR2 is SQIVND (reference sequence). The CDR3 covers 16 residues. CDR3 sequence: CASSLSGGRFYNEQFF. The DNA of the CDR3 is TGTGCCAGTAGTCTATCGGGAGGGAGGTTCTACAATGAGCAGTTCTTC.

Regarding this clonotype: This may arise from a read error, as a much more abundant clone is one base away. CDR3 protein: CSARPLEGAGGTYERYF. CDR3 coding DNA: TGCAGTGCTAGACCCCTGGAAGGGGCAGGAGGAACCTACGAGCGGTACTTC. The genes are TRBV20-1 and TRBJ2-7, with D possibly being TRBD1 or TRBD2 (5 bases each). The CDR3 is made up of 17 amino acids. Germline V gene lookup returns CDR1 DFQATT and CDR2 SNEGSKA (reference sequence).

The V and J genes are TRBV19 and TRBJ2-1, with 7 bases fitting TRBD2. V lost 5 bases to trimming and J lost 3 bases; unmatched junction nucleotides: 19. The CDR3 spans 19 residues. The germline V gene encodes CDR1 LNHDA and CDR2 SQIVND (reference sequence). For the CDR3, the DNA is TGTGCCAGTAGTCTACAACTCCTCAGGGAGCCGGGGGGCTACAATGAGCAGTTCTTC. Its translation: CASSLQLLREPGGYNEQFF.

This clonotype was counted many times. The CDR3 DNA reads as TGTGCCAGCTCCCGGGGGGGGAGGGCCTACTACAATGAGCAGTTCTTC. Its translation: CASSRGGRAYYNEQFF. This rearrangement joins TRBV27 to TRBJ2-1, with 8 bases identical to TRBD2. The length of the CDR3 is 16 residues. Germline values: CDR1 MNHEY, CDR2 SMNVEV (reference sequence). The junction had 12 bases not matched to a gene; V was cut back by 8 bases and J by 3 bases.